This TCR beta chain was profiled in a study of blood T cell repertoires in COVID-19. Study-level background: Sample material is recorded as cDNA or gDNA derived from T cells, B-cell-depleted T cells, or PBMCs.

Authors' methods: Quantification of nucleated cells was approximated via reference gene primer amplification. Only in-frame clones appear in the TCRdb table, and some are missing; sequencing was by immunoSEQ multiplex PCR. The D gene and trimming were derived from the DNA, and the V and J assignments and clone size from that table. This table holds more than 150,000 clones, roughly four fifths found once. Trimming took 4 bases from V and 3 from J; bases not matched to a gene: 7. Germline values: CDR1 SGHRS, CDR2 YFSETQ. This CDR3 comprises 14 residues. This clone has a single count. Study members were between about 18 and 89 years old and lived in about two dozen US regions. Recovered status applied to Cohort 3 donors who had two consecutive negative PCRs. It also applied to those with clearance or with symptom resolution.

The receptor's source is a man in his fifties who had recovered from COVID-19. Sequenced: PBMCs or T cells enriched from blood (not recorded which). This sequence joins TRBV5-1 and TRBJ2-7, with 7 bases matching TRBD1. CDR3 region: CASSVGTVGYEQYF. CDR3 nucleotide sequence: TGCGCCAGCAGCGTAGGGACAGTCGGCTACGAGCAGTACTTC.